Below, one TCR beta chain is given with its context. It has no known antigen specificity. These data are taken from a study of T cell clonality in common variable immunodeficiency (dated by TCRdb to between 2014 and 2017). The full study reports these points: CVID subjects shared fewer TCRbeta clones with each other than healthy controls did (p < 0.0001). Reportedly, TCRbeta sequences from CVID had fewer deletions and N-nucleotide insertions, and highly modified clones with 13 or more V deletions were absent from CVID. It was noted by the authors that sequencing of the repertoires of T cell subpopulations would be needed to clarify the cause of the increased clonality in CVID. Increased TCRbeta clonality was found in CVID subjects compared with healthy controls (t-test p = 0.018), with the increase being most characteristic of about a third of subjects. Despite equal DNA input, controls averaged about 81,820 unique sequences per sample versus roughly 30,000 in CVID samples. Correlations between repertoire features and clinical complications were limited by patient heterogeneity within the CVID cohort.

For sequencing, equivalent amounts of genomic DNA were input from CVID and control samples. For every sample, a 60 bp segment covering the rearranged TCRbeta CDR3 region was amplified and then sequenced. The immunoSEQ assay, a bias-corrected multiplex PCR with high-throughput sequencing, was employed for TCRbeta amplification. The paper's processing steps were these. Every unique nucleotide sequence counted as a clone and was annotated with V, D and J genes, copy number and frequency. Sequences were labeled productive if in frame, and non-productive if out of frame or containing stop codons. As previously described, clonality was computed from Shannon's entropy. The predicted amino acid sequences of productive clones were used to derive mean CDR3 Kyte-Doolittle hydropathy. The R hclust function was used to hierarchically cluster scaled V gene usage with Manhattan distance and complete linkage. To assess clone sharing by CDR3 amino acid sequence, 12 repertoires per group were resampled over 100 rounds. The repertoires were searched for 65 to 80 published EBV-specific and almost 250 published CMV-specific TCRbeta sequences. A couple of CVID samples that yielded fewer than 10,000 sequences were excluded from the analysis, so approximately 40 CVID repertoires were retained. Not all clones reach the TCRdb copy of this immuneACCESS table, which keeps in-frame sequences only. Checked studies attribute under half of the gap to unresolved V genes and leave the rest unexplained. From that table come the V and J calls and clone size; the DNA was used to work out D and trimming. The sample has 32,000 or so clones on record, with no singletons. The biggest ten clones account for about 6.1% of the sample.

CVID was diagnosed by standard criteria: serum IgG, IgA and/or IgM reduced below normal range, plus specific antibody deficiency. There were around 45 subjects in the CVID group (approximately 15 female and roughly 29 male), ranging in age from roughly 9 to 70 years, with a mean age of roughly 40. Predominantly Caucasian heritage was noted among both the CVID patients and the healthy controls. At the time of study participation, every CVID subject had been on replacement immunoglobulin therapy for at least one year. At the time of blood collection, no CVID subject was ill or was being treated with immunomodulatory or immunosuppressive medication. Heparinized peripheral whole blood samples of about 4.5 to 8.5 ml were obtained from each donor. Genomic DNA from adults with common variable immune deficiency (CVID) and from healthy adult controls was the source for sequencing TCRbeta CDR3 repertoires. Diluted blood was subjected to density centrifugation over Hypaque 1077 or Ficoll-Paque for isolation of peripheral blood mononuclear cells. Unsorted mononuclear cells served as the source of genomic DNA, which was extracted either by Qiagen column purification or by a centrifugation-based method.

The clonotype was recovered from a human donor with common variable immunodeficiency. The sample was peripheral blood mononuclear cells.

The CDR3 DNA, read in part, is TGTGCCACCGGGACAGGGGGACCCCTTAGCAATCAGCCC. This gives the protein CATGTGGPLSNQP. In full, the CDR3 reads CATGTGGPLSNQPQHF. The rearrangement combines TRBV19 with TRBJ1-5, with 11 bases aligning to TRBD1. With the read ending 3 residues before the CDR3 end, the germline J gene is used to fill in that end. The CDR3, cysteine through phenylalanine, is 16 amino acids long. Sequencing covers 39 bases of the CDR3, shown here with the frame starting at base 1. Germline trimming amounts to 10 bases on V and 0 bases on J, with 8 as the count of junction bases outside the gene matches. Looking up the germline V gene (reference sequence) yields CDR1 LNHDA and CDR2 SQIVND.